This passage covers 26 T cell receptor beta chains from one sample sequenced in a study of T cell repertoires in cytomegalovirus infection. TCRdb reanalysed the reads using MiXCR and keeps one entry per CDR3 protein. The sample records some 110,000 distinct CDR3 sequences, around 10% being singletons. No antigens are known for them. Sequenced material: PBMCs, sequenced either directly or after in vitro stimulation (not recorded which). The receptors come from a human donor in good health (CMV status not recorded). Some clones in this sample may be carry-over from other donors' samples.

This clonotype occurred a few times. The chain employs TRBV6-2 or TRBV6-3 and TRBJ2-1; possible D gene TRBD1, 6 bases. Germline assignment: CDR1 MNHEY and CDR2 SVGEGT. V was shortened by 0 bases and J by 4 bases, with 10 bases between the two germline ends. CDR3 length: 15 amino acids. CDR3 nucleotide sequence: TGTGCCAGCAGTTACTCGGGGGCAGCTTACAATGAGCAGTTCTTC. Encoded protein: CASSYSGAAYNEQFF.

This clonotype showed up many times. The chain is built from TRBV7-2 and TRBJ2-7; the D gene is possibly TRBD2 (6 bases). V lost 0 bases to trimming and J lost 5 bases, with 8 bases between them. Germline CDR1 is SGHTA and CDR2 is FQGNSA. There are 13 residues in the CDR3. The CDR3 protein is CASSLAGSHEQYF. The CDR3 bases are TGTGCCAGCAGCTTAGCCGGGAGCCACGAGCAGTACTTC.

This clonotype was detected many times. The V call is TRBV7-9, the J call TRBJ1-2; a possible D gene is TRBD1 (6 bases). CDR3 size: 13 residues. CDR1 and CDR2 (germline): SEHNR, FQNEAQ (reference sequence). V was shortened by 5 bases and J by 7 bases, with 14 bases between the two germline ends. DNA for the CDR3: TGTGCCAGCAGCCCCAGGACAGATTCTGGCTACACCTTC. Translating it yields CASSPRTDSGYTF.

This clonotype was counted only a few times. The V call is TRBV4-3, the J call TRBJ2-6, with D unclear. There are 14 residues in the CDR3. Germline V gene sequence: CDR1 LGHNA, CDR2 YSLEER. V lost 4 bases, J lost 0 bases, and 4 bases lay in between. CDR3 nucleotides: TGCGCCAGCAGCCCCTCCTCTGGGGCCAACGTCCTGACTTTC. It yields the protein CASSPSSGANVLTF.

Ten or more counts support this clonotype. The chain employs TRBV12-3 or TRBV12-4 and TRBJ2-3; 10 nucleotides line up with TRBD1. This CDR3 contains 18 residues. J gave up 0 bases and V 4 bases, and 10 bases lay outside the gene matches. The DNA for the CDR3 is TGTGCCAGCAGTTCCCGGGACAGGGGAACTCCAAGCACAGATACGCAGTATTTT. Encoded protein: CASSSRDRGTPSTDTQYF.

This clonotype was picked up a small number of times. V usage is TRBV7-6 and J usage is TRBJ2-5; the match to TRBD2 covers 7 bases. The J segment lost 5 bases and the V segment lost 3 bases, leaving 9 bases of the junction unmatched. The length of the CDR3 is 15 residues. Germline lookup yields CDR1 SGHVS and CDR2 FNYEAQ. CDR3 amino acids: CASSLVTSRGETQYF. In DNA form, the CDR3 reads TGTGCCAGCAGCTTGGTGACTAGCCGGGGGGAGACCCAGTACTTC.

Comment on this clonotype: A read error is possible here, since a much larger clone lies one base away. This sequence joins TRBV20-1 and TRBJ1-2; D is perhaps TRBD1 (6 bases). The germline gives CDR1 DFQATT, CDR2 SNEGSKA (reference sequence). Trimming cost V 6 bases and J 9 bases, with 26 bases left between them. The CDR3 loop spans 15 amino acids. This chain's CDR3 is CSAVKPGEILRRYTF. The CDR3 DNA sequence: TGCAGTGCCGTGAAACCAGGGGAGATACTCAGGCGCTACACCTTC.

The rearrangement uses TRBV4-1 and TRBJ2-7, with D possibly TRBD1 on 6 matching bases. Germline CDR1 and CDR2: MGHRA and YSYEKL. This CDR3 is built from 14 residues. V dropped 4 bases and J dropped 5 bases, with 15 bases sitting between them. CDR3 in DNA: TGCGCCAGCAGCCTCCGGACAGAGCAGGACGAGCAGTACTTC. This encodes CASSLRTEQDEQYF.

The chain employs TRBV11-3 and TRBJ2-4, with 8 bases fitting TRBD1. The ends lost 6 bases at V and 6 bases at J; junction bases unmatched: 7. The germline CDR1 and CDR2 sequences are SGHNT and YENEEA. The CDR3 is 14 residues long. The CDR3 spells CASSSQGARNIQYF. In DNA form, the CDR3 reads TGTGCCAGCAGTTCTCAGGGGGCGCGAAACATTCAGTACTTC.

This chain uses TRBV7-2 with TRBJ2-3; perhaps TRBD2 as D (6 bases). The V gene's germline CDR1 is SGHTA and CDR2 FQGNSA. This CDR3 has 14 amino acids. Trimming shortened V by 1 base and J by 7 bases, and 12 bases separated the two germline ends. As DNA, the CDR3 is TGTGCCAGCAGCTTAGACAGCGGGTCTTATACGCAGTATTTT. Protein product: CASSLDSGSYTQYF.

This clonotype was detected many times. This chain links TRBV27 with TRBJ2-2; D not certain. CDR1 and CDR2 from the germline V gene are MNHEY and SMNVEV (reference sequence). Trimming left V 0 bases short and J 7 bases short, with 9 bases between. The length of the CDR3 is 14 residues. The CDR3 spells CASSLSRPLGELFF. CDR3 nucleotides: TGTGCCAGCAGTTTATCAAGGCCCCTCGGGGAGCTGTTTTTT.

The sample holds a few counts of this clonotype. The chain combines TRBV20-1 with TRBJ2-3, with 9 nucleotides matching TRBD1. CDR3 length: 16 amino acids. Germline-derived CDR1 and CDR2 are DFQATT and SNEGSKA (reference sequence). The V and J ends lost 5 bases and 4 bases, in that order; junction bases with no gene match: 13. DNA for the CDR3: TGCAGTGCTGGACAGGGGTTAACACCATCATCAGATACGCAGTATTTT. It yields the protein CSAGQGLTPSSDTQYF.

This clonotype was detected only a few times. The genes are TRBV23-1 and TRBJ2-2; 8 nucleotides align to TRBD1. TRBV23-1 is treated as an ORF (open reading frame) with a function not yet certain. This CDR3 is 15 amino acids long. Trimming cost V 9 bases and J 0 bases; bases outside gene matches: 6. The CDR3 DNA reads TGCGCCAGGCACGACAGGGGCGCGAACACCGGGGAGCTGTTTTTT. Residues: CARHDRGANTGELFF.

The V call is TRBV2, the J call TRBJ1-1; D uncertain. This CDR3 has 13 residues. CDR1 and CDR2 from the germline V gene are SNHLY and FYNNEI. V was trimmed by 5 bases and J by 6 bases, leaving 13 bases between them. The CDR3 bases are TGTGCCAGCAGTACAGCGGAAGTAGCTGAAGCTTTCTTT. Translation: CASSTAEVAEAFF.

This clonotype was detected ten times or more. The chain has TRBV6-6 and TRBJ1-5, with 9 bases lining up with TRBD1. Germline CDR1 reads MNHNY; CDR2 reads SVGAGI (reference sequence). V was pared by 8 bases and J by 5 bases, with 7 bases of the junction left unmatched. CDR3 length: 14 residues. CDR3 residues: CASCPDRGYQPQHF. The CDR3 DNA follows: TGTGCCAGCTGTCCGGACAGGGGCTATCAGCCCCAGCATTTT.

V gene TRBV6-5 combines with J gene TRBJ2-5; D call uncertain. CDR3 length equals 13 residues. The germline V gene encodes CDR1 MNHEY and CDR2 SVGAGI. With 6 bases removed from V and 10 bases from J, the gap between germline ends came to 18 bases. Here the CDR3 reads CASRQIQDGNQYF. For the CDR3, the DNA is TGTGCCAGCAGGCAGATTCAAGATGGGAACCAGTACTTC.

The chain employs TRBV19 and TRBJ2-2, with 13 bases lining up with TRBD2. There are 16 residues in the CDR3. Germline V lookup: CDR1 LNHDA, CDR2 SQIVND (reference sequence). V trimming: 6 bases; J trimming: 3 bases; junction bases outside the gene matches: 4. The chain's CDR3 is CASSTLAGGDTGELFF. CDR3 coding DNA: TGTGCCAGTAGCACACTAGCGGGAGGGGACACCGGGGAGCTGTTTTTT.

V usage is TRBV27 and J usage is TRBJ2-2; 7 bases are shared with TRBD2. The CDR3 consists of 16 residues. The ends lost 2 bases at V and 6 bases at J; junction bases unmatched: 9. CDR1 and CDR2 (germline): MNHEY, SMNVEV (reference sequence). The CDR3, as DNA: TGTGCCAGCAGTTTAGGGGACTACCGACCCTCCGGGGAGCTGTTTTTT. Protein: CASSLGDYRPSGELFF.

This chain joins TRBV29-1 and TRBJ1-3; TRBD1 might be the D (6 bases). The CDR3 has 13 amino acids. CDR1 is SQVTM and CDR2 is ANQGSEA in the germline V gene. Deletions cut 5 bases from V and 1 base from J, with 9 bases between. The CDR3 nucleotides are TGCAGCGTTCCCGACAGGTCTGGAAACACCATATATTTT. This codes for CSVPDRSGNTIYF.

This clonotype was picked up many times. V is TRBV20-1 and J is TRBJ1-5; D gene ambiguous. The CDR3 is 13 residues long. V was shortened by 5 bases and J by 4 bases, with 12 bases between the two germline ends. The germline CDR1 and CDR2 sequences are DFQATT and SNEGSKA (reference sequence). This chain's CDR3 is CSASPGGNQPQHF. As DNA, the CDR3 is TGCAGTGCTTCTCCCGGAGGGAATCAGCCCCAGCATTTT.

This clonotype was picked up many times. The V gene is TRBV12-3 or TRBV12-4, the J gene TRBJ2-2; no clear D gene. Trimming left V 5 bases short and J 2 bases short, with 18 bases between. The CDR3 extends over 17 amino acids. As DNA, the CDR3 is TGTGCCAGCAGTCCCCCCAGAGATCGGGCCAACACCGGGGAGCTGTTTTTT. The encoded protein is CASSPPRDRANTGELFF.

This clonotype has only a few counts. V is TRBV27 and J is TRBJ2-2; a weak D match, TRBD2 (6 bases). Germline CDR1 reads MNHEY; CDR2 reads SMNVEV (reference sequence). The CDR3 covers 11 residues. Trimming shortened V by 7 bases and J by 7 bases, and 7 bases separated the two germline ends. CDR3 sequence: CASNSGGELFF. CDR3 nucleotide sequence: TGTGCCAGCAATAGCGGCGGGGAGCTGTTTTTT.

The chain has TRBV5-8 and TRBJ2-7, with D hard to call. The V end was cut by 4 bases, the J end by 10 bases, with 15 bases between. The CDR3 consists of 12 residues. Germline V gene data show CDR1 as SGHTS and CDR2 as YDEGEE. The CDR3 here is CASSSRAPAQYV. CDR3 sequence (DNA): TGTGCCAGCAGCAGCCGGGCCCCTGCCCAGTACGTC.

In this sample, this clonotype turned up many times. V and J are TRBV19 and TRBJ1-2; 7 positions match TRBD1. The CDR3 loop spans 13 amino acids. From germline, CDR1 is LNHDA and CDR2 SQIVND (reference sequence). With V trimmed by 3 bases and J by 6 bases, 4 bases remained unmatched. CDR3 sequence: CASSIATGDGYTF. The CDR3 DNA reads TGTGCCAGTAGTATTGCTACAGGGGATGGCTACACCTTC.

The table lists this clonotype with many counts. V usage is TRBV7-9 and J usage is TRBJ2-1; 10 positions agree with TRBD2. The V gene's germline CDR1 is SEHNR and CDR2 FQNEAQ (reference sequence). Unmatched junction bases numbered 11, after V lost 5 bases and J lost 10 bases. There are 15 residues in the CDR3. The CDR3 reads CASSLLLAGVREQFF. The DNA for the CDR3 is TGTGCCAGCAGCCTCCTGCTAGCGGGAGTCAGGGAGCAGTTCTTC.

In its sample, this clonotype was seen many times. V gene TRBV28 combines with J gene TRBJ2-1, with TRBD2 matching over 9 bases. The CDR3 is made up of 15 amino acids. The junction had 1 base not matched to a gene; V was cut back by 4 bases and J by 0 bases. Germline assignment: CDR1 MDHEN and CDR2 SYDVKM. The CDR3 reads CASSYSGSSYNEQFF. The CDR3 DNA is TGTGCCAGCAGTTATAGCGGGAGCTCCTACAATGAGCAGTTCTTC. The full variable domain, completed using reference TRBV28 and TRBJ2-1, is DVKVTQSSRYLVKRTGEKVFLECVQDMDHENMFWYRQDPGLGLRLIYFSYDVKMKEKGDIPEGYSVSREKKERFSLILESASTNQTSMYLCASSYSGSSYNEQFFGPGTRLTVL.